The 6 T cell receptor beta chains listed next were all sequenced from one sample in a study of cytomegalovirus exposure and HLA in healthy donors. This PCR relied on a set of 60 Vbeta primers and 13 Jbeta primers. TCRdb's table, derived via immunoSEQ multiplex PCR, lists solely in-frame clones and lacks some. The table lists about 160,000 clones, about three quarters of them singletons, with around 3.3% in the top ten. Source material: PBMCs. The source is a woman aged 40 to 50 in good health and CMV-seronegative.

The chain joins TRBV11-2 to TRBJ2-7; 11 bases are a match to TRBD2. J lost 4 bases, V lost 1 base, and 3 bases had no gene match. Looked up from germline, CDR1 is SGHAT and CDR2 is FQNNGV. The CDR3 extends over 15 amino acids. This CDR3 reads CASSLVSSGGYEQYF. CDR3 DNA: TGTGCCAGCAGCTTAGTGTCTAGCGGGGGGTACGAGCAGTACTTC.

This rearrangement joins TRBV28 to TRBJ2-2, with a weak D call TRBD1 (5 bases). This CDR3 is built from 14 residues. The germline V and J ends were trimmed by 3 bases and 2 bases, with 7 bases remaining between them. In germline, CDR1 is MDHEN, CDR2 SYDVKM. The CDR3 is CASSFRGNTGELFF. CDR3 nucleotide sequence: TGTGCCAGCAGTTTTAGGGGAAACACCGGGGAGCTGTTTTTT.

This chain links TRBV7-3 with TRBJ1-1; 8 positions agree with TRBD1. V lost 3 bases to trimming and J lost 1 base; unmatched junction nucleotides: 10. This CDR3 is built from 17 residues. From germline, CDR1 is SGHTA and CDR2 FQGTGA. The CDR3 nucleotides read TGTGCCAGCAGCTTCCTCGGGACAGGTATCAAGAACACTGAAGCTTTCTTT. Its translation is CASSFLGTGIKNTEAFF.

The genes are TRBV28 and TRBJ1-1; 7 bases are shared with TRBD1. Germline V CDR1 and CDR2: MDHEN, SYDVKM. There are 13 residues in the CDR3. Germline trimming cut 7 bases from V and 5 bases from J; bases unmatched to any gene: 7. Here the CDR3 DNA reads TGTGCCAGCATTCGACAGGGATGGACTGAAGCTTTCTTT. This translates into CASIRQGWTEAFF.

The rearrangement joins TRBV27 to TRBJ1-6, with 8 nucleotides matching TRBD1. This CDR3 comprises 14 residues. Trimming removed 3 bases from V and 9 bases from J; junction bases left unmatched: 4. Germline V gives CDR1 MNHEY, CDR2 SMNVEV (reference sequence). The CDR3: CASSFYRGSSPLHF. The CDR3, as DNA: TGTGCCAGCAGTTTTTACAGGGGGAGTTCACCCCTCCACTTT.

The rearrangement links TRBV7-9 to TRBJ2-3, with TRBD2 as a possible D gene (7 bases). Germline CDR1 reads SEHNR; CDR2 reads FQNEAQ (reference sequence). With 1 base removed from V and 3 bases from J, the gap between germline ends came to 14 bases. CDR3 length: 16 amino acids. Written as DNA, the CDR3 is TGTGCCAGCAGCTTAGGGATCGGGGGGCCGACAGATACGCAGTATTTT. Amino acid sequence: CASSLGIGGPTDTQYF.